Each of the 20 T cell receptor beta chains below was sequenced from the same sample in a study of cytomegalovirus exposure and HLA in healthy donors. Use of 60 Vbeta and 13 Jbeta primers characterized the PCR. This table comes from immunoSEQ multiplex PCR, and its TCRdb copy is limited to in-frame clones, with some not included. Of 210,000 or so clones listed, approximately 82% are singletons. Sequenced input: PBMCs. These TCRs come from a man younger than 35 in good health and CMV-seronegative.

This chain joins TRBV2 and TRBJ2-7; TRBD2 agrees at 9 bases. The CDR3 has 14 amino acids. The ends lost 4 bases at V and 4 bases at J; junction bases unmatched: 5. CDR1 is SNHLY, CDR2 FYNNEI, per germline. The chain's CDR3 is CASSGLAGVYEQYF. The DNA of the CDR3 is TGTGCCAGCAGTGGATTAGCGGGAGTTTACGAGCAGTACTTC. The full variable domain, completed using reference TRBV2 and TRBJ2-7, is EPEVTQTPSHQVTQMGQEVILRCVPISNHLYFYWYRQILGQKVEFLVSFYNNEISEKSEIFDDQFSVERPDGSNFTLKIRSTKLEDSAMYFCASSGLAGVYEQYFGPGTRLTVT.

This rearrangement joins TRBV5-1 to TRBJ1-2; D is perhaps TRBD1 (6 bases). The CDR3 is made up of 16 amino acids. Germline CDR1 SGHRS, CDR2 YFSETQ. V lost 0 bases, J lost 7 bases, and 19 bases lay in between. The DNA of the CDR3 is TGCGCCAGCAGCTTGGCCTACAGGGTAGGACGAAGTGGCTACACCTTC. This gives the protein CASSLAYRVGRSGYTF. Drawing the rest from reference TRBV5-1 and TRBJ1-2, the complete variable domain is KAGVTQTPRYLIKTRGQQVTLSCSPISGHRSVSWYQQTPGQGLQFLFEYFSETQRNKGNFPGRFSGRQFSNSRSEMNVSTLELGDSALYLCASSLAYRVGRSGYTFGSGTRLTVV.

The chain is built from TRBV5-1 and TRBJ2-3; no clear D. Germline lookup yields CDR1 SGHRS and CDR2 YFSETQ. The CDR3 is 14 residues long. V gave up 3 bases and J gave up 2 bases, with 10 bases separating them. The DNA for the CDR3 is TGCGCCAGCAGCTCGGAGCCGCTCACAGATACGCAGTATTTT. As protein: CASSSEPLTDTQYF.

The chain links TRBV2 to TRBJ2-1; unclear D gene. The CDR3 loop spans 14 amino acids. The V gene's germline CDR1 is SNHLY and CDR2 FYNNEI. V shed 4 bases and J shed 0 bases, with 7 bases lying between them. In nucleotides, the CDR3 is TGTGCCAGCAGTGGACATAGCTCCTACAATGAGCAGTTCTTC. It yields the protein CASSGHSSYNEQFF.

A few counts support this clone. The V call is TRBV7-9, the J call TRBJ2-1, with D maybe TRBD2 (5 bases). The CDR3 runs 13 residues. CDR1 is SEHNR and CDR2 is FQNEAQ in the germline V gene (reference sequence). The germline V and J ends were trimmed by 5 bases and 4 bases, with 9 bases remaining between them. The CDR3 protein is CASSNTGYNEQFF. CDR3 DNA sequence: TGTGCCAGCAGCAATACGGGGTACAATGAGCAGTTCTTC.

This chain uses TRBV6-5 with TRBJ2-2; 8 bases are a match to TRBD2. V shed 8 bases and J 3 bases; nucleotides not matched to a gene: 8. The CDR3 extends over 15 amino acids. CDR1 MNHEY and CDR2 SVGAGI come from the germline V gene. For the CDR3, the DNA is TGTGCCAGCTCAGAGGCCGGGGGGGACACCGGGGAGCTGTTTTTT. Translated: CASSEAGGDTGELFF.

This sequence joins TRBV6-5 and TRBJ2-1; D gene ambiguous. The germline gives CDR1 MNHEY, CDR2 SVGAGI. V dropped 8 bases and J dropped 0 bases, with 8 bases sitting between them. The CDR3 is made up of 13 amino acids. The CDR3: CASGKTSYNEQFF. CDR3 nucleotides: TGTGCCAGCGGCAAAACCTCCTACAATGAGCAGTTCTTC.

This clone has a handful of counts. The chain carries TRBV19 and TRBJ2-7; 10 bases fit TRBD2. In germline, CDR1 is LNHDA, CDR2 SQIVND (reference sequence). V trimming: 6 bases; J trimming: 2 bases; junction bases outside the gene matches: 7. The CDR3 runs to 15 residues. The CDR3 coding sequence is TGTGCCAGTAGCCAAGCTAGCGGGAGCACCTACGAGCAGTACTTC. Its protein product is CASSQASGSTYEQYF.

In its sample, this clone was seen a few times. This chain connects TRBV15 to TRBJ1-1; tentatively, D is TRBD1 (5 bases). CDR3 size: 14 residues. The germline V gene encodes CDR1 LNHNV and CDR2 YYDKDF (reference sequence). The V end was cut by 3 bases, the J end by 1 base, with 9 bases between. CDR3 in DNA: TGTGCCACCAGCAGGATGACAGCGAACACTGAAGCTTTCTTT. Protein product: CATSRMTANTEAFF.

The CDR3 nucleotides read TGTGCCAGCTCACTCTTAGCGGGAGCGTCCAATGAGCAGTTCTTC. This encodes CASSLLAGASNEQFF. The chain employs TRBV18 and TRBJ2-1; 9 bases are a match to TRBD2. Germline CDR1 is KGHSH and CDR2 is LQKENI. There are 15 residues in the CDR3. V lost 4 bases to trimming and J lost 6 bases; unmatched junction nucleotides: 7. Complete variable domain (other parts from reference TRBV18 and TRBJ2-1): NAGVMQNPRHLVRRRGQEARLRCSPMKGHSHVYWYRQLPEEGLKFMVYLQKENIIDESGMPKERFSAEFPKEGPSILRIQQVVRGDSAAYFCASSLLAGASNEQFFGPGTRLTVL.

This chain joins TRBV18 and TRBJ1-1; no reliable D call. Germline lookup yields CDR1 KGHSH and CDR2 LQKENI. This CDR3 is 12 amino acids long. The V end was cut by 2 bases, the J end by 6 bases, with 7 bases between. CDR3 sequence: CASSPGRAEAFF. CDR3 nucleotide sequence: TGTGCCAGCTCACCAGGGAGGGCTGAAGCTTTCTTT.

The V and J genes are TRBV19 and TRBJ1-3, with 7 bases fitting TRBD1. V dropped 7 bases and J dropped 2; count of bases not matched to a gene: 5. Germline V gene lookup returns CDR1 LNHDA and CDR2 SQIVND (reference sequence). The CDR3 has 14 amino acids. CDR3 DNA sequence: TGTGCCAGTAAGGACAGGCGTACTGGAAACACCATATATTTT. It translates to CASKDRRTGNTIYF.

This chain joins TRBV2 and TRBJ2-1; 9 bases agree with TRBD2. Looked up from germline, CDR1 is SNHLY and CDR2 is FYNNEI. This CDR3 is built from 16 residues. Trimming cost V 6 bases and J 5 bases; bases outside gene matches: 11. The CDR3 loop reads CASRGLAPHTDNEQFF. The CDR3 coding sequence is TGTGCCAGCAGAGGACTAGCGCCTCACACTGACAATGAGCAGTTCTTC.

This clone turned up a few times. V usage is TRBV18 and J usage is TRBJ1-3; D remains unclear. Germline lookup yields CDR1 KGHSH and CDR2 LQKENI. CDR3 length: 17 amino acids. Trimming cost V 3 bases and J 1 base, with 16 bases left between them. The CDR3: CASSPIFIPGSGNTIYF. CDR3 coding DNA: TGTGCCAGCTCACCCATCTTTATTCCGGGATCTGGAAACACCATATATTTT.

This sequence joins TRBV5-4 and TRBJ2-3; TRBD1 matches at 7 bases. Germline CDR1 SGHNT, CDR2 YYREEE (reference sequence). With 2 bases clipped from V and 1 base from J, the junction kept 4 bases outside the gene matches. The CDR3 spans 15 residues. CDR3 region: CASSFPGQRTDTQYF. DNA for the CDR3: TGTGCCAGCAGCTTTCCGGGACAGCGCACAGATACGCAGTATTTT.

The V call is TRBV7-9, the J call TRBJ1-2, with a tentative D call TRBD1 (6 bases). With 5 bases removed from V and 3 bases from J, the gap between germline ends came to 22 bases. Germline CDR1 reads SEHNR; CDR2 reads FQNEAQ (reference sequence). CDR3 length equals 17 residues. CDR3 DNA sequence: TGTGCCAGCAGCGGGGGGGGACACAACTTACGCCACTATGGCTACACCTTC. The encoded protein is CASSGGGHNLRHYGYTF.

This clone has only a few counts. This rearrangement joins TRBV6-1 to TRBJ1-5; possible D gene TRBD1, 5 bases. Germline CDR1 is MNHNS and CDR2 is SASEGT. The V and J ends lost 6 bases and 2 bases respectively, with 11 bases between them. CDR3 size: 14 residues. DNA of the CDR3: TGTGCCAGCAGGGGGGGAGGGCGCAATCAGCCCCAGCATTTT. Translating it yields CASRGGGRNQPQHF.

CDR3 sequence: CASSKHPTRTSGSNYNEQFF. The DNA for the CDR3 is TGTGCCAGCAGCAAACACCCTACCAGGACTAGCGGGAGTAACTACAATGAGCAGTTCTTC. The J gene is TRBJ2-1, the V gene TRBV21-1; TRBD2, the table's D call, lacks a check against the DNA. TRBV21-1 is a documented pseudogene. The CDR3 runs to 20 residues.

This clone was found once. For the CDR3, the DNA is TGTGCCAGCAGCTTATCGTACTCCTACGAGCAGTACTTC. Protein product: CASSLSYSYEQYF. The chain has TRBV7-3 and TRBJ2-7; D call uncertain. Germline assignment: CDR1 SGHTA and CDR2 FQGTGA. CDR3 length: 13 amino acids. V shed 2 bases and J shed 0 bases, with 5 bases lying between them.

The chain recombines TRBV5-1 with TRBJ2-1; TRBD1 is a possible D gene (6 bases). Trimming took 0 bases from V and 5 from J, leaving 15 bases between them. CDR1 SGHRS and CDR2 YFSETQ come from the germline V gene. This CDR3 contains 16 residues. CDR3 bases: TGCGCCAGCAGCTTGGCCGTAGGGGGTCACCACAATGAGCAGTTCTTC. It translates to CASSLAVGGHHNEQFF.